This T cell receptor beta chain was sequenced during a study of OX40 agonist ivuxolimab in advanced cancers. About the study: Dose-escalation patients were diagnosed with hepatocellular carcinoma, melanoma, renal cell cancer or head and neck cancer. Findings of the study overall: In a subset of nonresponders, normalized T-cell clonal expansion was also low. Fewer expanded clones were found on average in CD4+ than in CD8+ T cells.

TCRdb's copy holds only in-frame clones and misses some; the assay was immunoSEQ multiplex PCR. There are roughly 6,100 clones in the sample; roughly 80% occur only once, and under 15% lies in the top ten. This clone was detected only a few times. No antigen is known for it. The CDR3 totals 16 residues. V dropped 0 bases and J dropped 5; count of bases not matched to a gene: 8. The germline CDR1 and CDR2 sequences are SGHRS and YFSETQ. Autoimmune disease history or systemic immunosuppression led to patient exclusion. The specimen was CD4+ or CD8+ T cells sorted from blood, collected in a trial of the OX40 agonist ivuxolimab. The chain joins TRBV5-1 to TRBJ2-7, with TRBD1 identical over 10 bases. The clonotype was recovered from an adult with an advanced solid tumor such as melanoma, head and neck, liver or kidney cancer. This chain's CDR3 is CASSLVFWDRGNEQYF. The CDR3 DNA reads as TGCGCCAGCAGCTTGGTTTTTTGGGACAGGGGTAACGAGCAGTACTTC. Looking up the rest from reference TRBV5-1 and TRBJ2-7 gives the full variable domain: KAGVTQTPRYLIKTRGQQVTLSCSPISGHRSVSWYQQTPGQGLQFLFEYFSETQRNKGNFPGRFSGRQFSNSRSEMNVSTLELGDSALYLCASSLVFWDRGNEQYFGPGTRLTVT.